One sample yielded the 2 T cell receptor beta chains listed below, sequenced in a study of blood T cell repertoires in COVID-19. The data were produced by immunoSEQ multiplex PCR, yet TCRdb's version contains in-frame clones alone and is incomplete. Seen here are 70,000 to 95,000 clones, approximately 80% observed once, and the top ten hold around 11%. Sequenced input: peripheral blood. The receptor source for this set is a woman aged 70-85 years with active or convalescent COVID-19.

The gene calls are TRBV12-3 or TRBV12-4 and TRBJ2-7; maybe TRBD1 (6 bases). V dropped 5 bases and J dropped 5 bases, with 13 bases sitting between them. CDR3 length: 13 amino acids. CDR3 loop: CASSIRGRDEQYF. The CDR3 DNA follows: TGTGCCAGCAGTATCAGGGGTCGGGACGAGCAGTACTTC.

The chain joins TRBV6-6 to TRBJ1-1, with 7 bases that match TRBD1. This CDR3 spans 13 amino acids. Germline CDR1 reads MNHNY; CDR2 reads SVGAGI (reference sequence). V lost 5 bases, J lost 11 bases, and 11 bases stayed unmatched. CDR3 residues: CASSGRQGSYAFF. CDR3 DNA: TGTGCCAGCAGTGGAAGACAGGGCTCGTATGCTTTCTTT.